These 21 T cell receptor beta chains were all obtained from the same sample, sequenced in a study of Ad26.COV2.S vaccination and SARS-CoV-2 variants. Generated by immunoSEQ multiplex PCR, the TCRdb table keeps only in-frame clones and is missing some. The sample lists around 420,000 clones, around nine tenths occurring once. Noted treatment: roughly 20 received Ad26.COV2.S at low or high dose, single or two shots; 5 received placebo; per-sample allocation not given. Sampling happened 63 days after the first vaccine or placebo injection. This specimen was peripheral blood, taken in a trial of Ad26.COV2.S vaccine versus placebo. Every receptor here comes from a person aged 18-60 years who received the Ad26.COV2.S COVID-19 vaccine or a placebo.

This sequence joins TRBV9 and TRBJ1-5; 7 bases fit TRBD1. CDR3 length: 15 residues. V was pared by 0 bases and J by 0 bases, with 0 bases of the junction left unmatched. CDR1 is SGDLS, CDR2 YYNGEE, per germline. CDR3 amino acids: CASSVEGASNQPQHF. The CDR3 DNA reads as TGTGCCAGCAGCGTAGAGGGGGCTAGCAATCAGCCCCAGCATTTT.

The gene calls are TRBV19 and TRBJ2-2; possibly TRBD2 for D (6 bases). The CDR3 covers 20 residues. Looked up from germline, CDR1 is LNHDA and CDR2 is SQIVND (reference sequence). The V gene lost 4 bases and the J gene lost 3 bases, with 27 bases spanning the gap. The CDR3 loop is CASSRPDYSTTTSDTGELFF. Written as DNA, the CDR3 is TGTGCCAGTAGTAGACCGGACTACTCCACCACAACCAGTGACACCGGGGAGCTGTTTTTT.

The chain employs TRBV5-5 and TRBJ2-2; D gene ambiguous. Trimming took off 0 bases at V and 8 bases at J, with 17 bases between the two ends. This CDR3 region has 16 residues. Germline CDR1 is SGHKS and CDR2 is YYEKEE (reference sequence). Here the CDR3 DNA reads TGTGCCAGCAGCTTGGCCTTCGACATCAAACGAGGGGAGCTGTTTTTT. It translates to CASSLAFDIKRGELFF.

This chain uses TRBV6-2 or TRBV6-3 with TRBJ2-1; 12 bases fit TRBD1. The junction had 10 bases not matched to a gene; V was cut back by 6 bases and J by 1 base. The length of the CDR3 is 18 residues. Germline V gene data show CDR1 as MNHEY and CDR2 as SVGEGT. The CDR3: CASSSRGQGAGSYNEQFF. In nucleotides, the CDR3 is TGTGCCAGCAGCAGTCGGGGACAGGGGGCTGGGTCCTACAATGAGCAGTTCTTC.

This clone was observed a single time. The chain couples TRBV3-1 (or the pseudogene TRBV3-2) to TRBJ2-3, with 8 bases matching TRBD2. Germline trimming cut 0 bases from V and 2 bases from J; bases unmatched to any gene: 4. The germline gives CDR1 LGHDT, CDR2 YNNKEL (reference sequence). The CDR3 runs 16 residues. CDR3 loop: CASSQEAGGYTDTQYF. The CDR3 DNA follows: TGTGCCAGCAGCCAAGAGGCGGGGGGTTACACAGATACGCAGTATTTT.

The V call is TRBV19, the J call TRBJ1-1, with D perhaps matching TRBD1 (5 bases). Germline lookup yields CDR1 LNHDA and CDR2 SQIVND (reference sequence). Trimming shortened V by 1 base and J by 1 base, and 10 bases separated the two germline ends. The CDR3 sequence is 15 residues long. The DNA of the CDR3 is TGTGCCAGTAGTATAGCCGGGGGACGGAACACTGAAGCTTTCTTT. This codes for CASSIAGGRNTEAFF.

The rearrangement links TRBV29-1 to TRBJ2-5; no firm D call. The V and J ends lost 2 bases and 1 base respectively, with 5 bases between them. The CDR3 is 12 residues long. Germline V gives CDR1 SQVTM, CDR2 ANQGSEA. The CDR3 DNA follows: TGCAGCGTTGAAAGGGCCCAAGAGACCCAGTACTTC. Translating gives CSVERAQETQYF.

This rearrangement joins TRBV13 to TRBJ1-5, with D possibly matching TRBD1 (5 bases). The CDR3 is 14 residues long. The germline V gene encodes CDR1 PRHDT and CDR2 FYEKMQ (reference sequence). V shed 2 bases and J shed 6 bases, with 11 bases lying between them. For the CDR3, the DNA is TGTGCCAGCAGCTTATACGGGGGGGGTCAGCCCCAGCATTTT. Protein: CASSLYGGGQPQHF.

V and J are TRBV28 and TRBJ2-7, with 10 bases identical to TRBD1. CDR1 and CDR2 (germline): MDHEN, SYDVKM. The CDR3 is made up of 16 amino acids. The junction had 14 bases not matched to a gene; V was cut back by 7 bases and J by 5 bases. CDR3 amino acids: CASIPAGQGLRHEQYF. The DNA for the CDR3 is TGTGCCAGCATTCCAGCGGGACAGGGGCTCAGACACGAGCAGTACTTC.

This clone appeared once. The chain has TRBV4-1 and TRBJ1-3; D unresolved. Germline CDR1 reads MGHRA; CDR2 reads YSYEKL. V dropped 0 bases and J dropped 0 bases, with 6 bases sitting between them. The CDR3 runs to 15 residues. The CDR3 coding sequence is TGCGCCAGCAGCCAAGAGGCATACTCTGGAAACACCATATATTTT. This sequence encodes CASSQEAYSGNTIYF.

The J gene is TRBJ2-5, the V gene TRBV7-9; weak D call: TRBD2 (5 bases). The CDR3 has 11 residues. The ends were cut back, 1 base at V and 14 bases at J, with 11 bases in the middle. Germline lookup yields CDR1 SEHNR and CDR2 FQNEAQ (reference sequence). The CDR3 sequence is CASSLVGVRYF. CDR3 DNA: TGTGCCAGCAGCTTAGTCGGGGTCCGTTACTTC. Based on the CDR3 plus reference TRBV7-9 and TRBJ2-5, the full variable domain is DTGVSQNPRHKITKRGQNVTFRCDPISEHNRLYWYRQTLGQGPEFLTYFQNEAQLEKSRLLSDRFSAERPKGSFSTLEIQRTEQGDSAMYLCASSLVGVRYFGPGTRLLVL.

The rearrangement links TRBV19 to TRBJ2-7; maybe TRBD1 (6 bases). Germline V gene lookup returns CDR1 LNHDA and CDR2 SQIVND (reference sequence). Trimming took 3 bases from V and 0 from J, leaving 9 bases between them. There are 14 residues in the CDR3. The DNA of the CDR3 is TGTGCCAGTAGTATCTCGGACAGCTCCTACGAGCAGTACTTC. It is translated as CASSISDSSYEQYF.

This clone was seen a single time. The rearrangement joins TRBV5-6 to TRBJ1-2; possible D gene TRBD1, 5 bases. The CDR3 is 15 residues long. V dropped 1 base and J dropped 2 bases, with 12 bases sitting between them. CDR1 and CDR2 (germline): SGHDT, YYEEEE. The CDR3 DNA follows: TGTGCCAGCAGCTTGTGGGGGTTGCAGAACTATGGCTACACCTTC. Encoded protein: CASSLWGLQNYGYTF.

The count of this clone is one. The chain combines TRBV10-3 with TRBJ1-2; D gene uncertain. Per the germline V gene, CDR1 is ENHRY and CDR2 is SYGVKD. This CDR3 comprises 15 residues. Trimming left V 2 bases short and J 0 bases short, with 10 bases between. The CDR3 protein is CAISETEKTNYGYTF. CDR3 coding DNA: TGTGCCATCAGTGAGACAGAAAAAACTAACTATGGCTACACCTTC.

The CDR3 bases are TGTGCCAGCAGTCCGCGGGGGGGATATTCACCCCTCCACTTT. It codes for CASSPRGGYSPLHF. The gene calls are TRBV5-6 and TRBJ1-6; D might be TRBD1 (5 bases). Deletions cut 5 bases from V and 8 bases from J, with 14 bases between. CDR3 length: 14 residues. Germline V gene sequence: CDR1 SGHDT, CDR2 YYEEEE.

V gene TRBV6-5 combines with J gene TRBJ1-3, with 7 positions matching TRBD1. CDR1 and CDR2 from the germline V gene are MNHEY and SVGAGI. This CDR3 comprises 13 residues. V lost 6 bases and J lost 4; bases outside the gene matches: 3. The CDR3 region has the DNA TGTGCCAGCAGACAGGGGCCCGGAAACACCATATATTTT. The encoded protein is CASRQGPGNTIYF.

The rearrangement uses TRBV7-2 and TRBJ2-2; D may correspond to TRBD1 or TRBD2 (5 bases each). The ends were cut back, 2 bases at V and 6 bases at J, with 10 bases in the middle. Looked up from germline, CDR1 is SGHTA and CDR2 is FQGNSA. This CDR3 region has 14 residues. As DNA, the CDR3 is TGTGCCAGCAGCTTAAGTGGGGGTCCCGGGGAGCTGTTTTTT. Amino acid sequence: CASSLSGGPGELFF.

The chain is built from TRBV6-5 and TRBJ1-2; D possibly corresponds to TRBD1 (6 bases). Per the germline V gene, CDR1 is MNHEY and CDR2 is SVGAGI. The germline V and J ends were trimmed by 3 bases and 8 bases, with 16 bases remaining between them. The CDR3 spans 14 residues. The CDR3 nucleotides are TGTGCCAGCAGTTATCTCGGGGGGGCATTCGGCTACACCTTC. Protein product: CASSYLGGAFGYTF.

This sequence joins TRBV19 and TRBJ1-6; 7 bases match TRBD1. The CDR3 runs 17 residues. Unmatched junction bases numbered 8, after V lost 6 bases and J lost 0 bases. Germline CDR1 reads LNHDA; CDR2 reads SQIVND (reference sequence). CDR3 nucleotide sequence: TGTGCCAGTAGACCGGACAGGCGATACTCCTATAATTCACCCCTCCACTTT. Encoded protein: CASRPDRRYSYNSPLHF. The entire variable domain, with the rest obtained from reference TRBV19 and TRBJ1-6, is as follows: DGGITQSPKYLFRKEGQNVTLSCEQNLNHDAMYWYRQDPGQGLRLIYYSQIVNDFQKGDIAEGYSVSREKKESFPLTVTSAQKNPTAFYLCASRPDRRYSYNSPLHFGNGTRLTVT.

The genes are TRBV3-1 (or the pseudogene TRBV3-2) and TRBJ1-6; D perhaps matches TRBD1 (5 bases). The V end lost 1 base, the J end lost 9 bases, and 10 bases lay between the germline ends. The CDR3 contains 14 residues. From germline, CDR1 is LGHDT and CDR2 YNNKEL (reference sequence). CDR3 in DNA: TGTGCCAGCAGCCAAGGCCGAGGGACTTCACCCCTCCACTTT. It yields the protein CASSQGRGTSPLHF.

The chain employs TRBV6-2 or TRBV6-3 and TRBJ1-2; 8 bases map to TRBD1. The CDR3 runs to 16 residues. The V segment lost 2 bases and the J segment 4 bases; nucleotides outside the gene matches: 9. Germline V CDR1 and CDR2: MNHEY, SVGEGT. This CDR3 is CASSYPRQGTGYGYTF. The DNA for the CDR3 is TGTGCCAGCAGTTACCCTAGACAGGGGACGGGCTATGGCTACACCTTC.